This TCR beta chain is from a study of blood T cell repertoires in COVID-19. As for the study in general: The United States, Italy and Spain provided the acute and convalescent COVID-19 samples. In each case, the material was cDNA or gDNA derived from T cells, B-cell-depleted T cells, or PBMCs.

Clones were sequenced by immunoSEQ multiplex PCR, and TCRdb holds only the in-frame ones, with some missing. Of 260,000 or so clones in the sample, approximately 88% were seen once. Participant ages covered about 18 to 90 years across 25 or so US areas. Self-reported history from a screening survey and questionnaire set each donor's cohort. The CDR3 consists of 12 residues. The ends were cut back, 5 bases at V and 5 bases at J, with 9 bases in the middle. Input material: PBMCs or T cells enriched from blood (not recorded which). This clonotype was obtained from a middle-aged woman with acute COVID-19. The rearrangement uses TRBV12-3 or TRBV12-4 and TRBJ1-2; weak D call: TRBD1 (6 bases). This CDR3 is CASSQTGYGYTF. The CDR3 region has the DNA TGTGCCAGCAGTCAAACAGGGTATGGCTACACCTTC.